The sequence of this T cell receptor (beta chain) was determined in a study of blood T cells in healthy people across ages. Sample-barcoded 5' priming and a J-beta primer mix drove a second PCR of roughly 6 to 12 cycles. Each CDR3 protein gets one entry after TCRdb re-called the 5' RACE reads with MiXCR. The sample carries under 1,100,000 distinct CDR3 sequences, approximately 26% recorded once. The same sample was also studied in work on T cells of mothers and their children.

The sample consisted of blood. This TCR came from a girl aged 2-10 years in good health.

The CDR3 protein is CASSFHNDQTQYF. The DNA of the CDR3 is TGTGCCAGCAGCTTTCACAACGACCAGACCCAGTACTTC. The chain is built from TRBV11-2 and TRBJ2-5; D is unclear. The germline V gene encodes CDR1 SGHAT and CDR2 FQNNGV. Trimming pared 3 bases from V and 6 bases from J, leaving 11 bases between. This CDR3 spans 13 amino acids.